This T cell receptor beta chain was sequenced for a study of blood T cell repertoires in COVID-19. Data came from immunoSEQ multiplex PCR; TCRdb stores just in-frame clones and leaves some out. This repertoire shows about 250,000 clones, 86% found once; its top ten account for under 2%. Trimming left V 1 base short and J 4 bases short, with 11 bases between. Germline V gene lookup returns CDR1 SGHVS and CDR2 FNYEAQ. The CDR3 covers 15 residues. The sequenced sample consisted of PBMCs or T cells enriched from blood (not recorded which). V is TRBV7-6 and J is TRBJ1-3; D is unresolved. This TCR derives from a man between 35 and 55 years old who had recovered from COVID-19. The CDR3 DNA reads TGTGCCAGCAGCTTAGGGAGGAGTTGGGGAAACACCATATATTTT. This gives the protein CASSLGRSWGNTIYF.